This T cell receptor beta chain derives from a study of cytomegalovirus exposure and HLA in healthy donors. The V gene's germline CDR1 is SGHAT and CDR2 FQNNGV. CDR3 length: 16 amino acids. V was trimmed by 4 bases and J by 4 bases, leaving 19 bases between them. General study points: For most TCR beta V segments, an earlier analysis put the productive rate at about 90% or about 30% of the time. TCR beta chains associated with HLA were, in a later analysis, more clonally expanded than equally common others.

Use of 60 Vbeta and 13 Jbeta primers characterized the PCR. Repertoires were generated with immunoSEQ multiplex PCR, while TCRdb's copy carries only in-frame clones and drops some. The table includes approximately 190,000 clones, 87% detected once. As regards this clone: Its cognate antigen is unknown.

The chain combines TRBV11-2 with TRBJ2-5; TRBD1 is a possible D gene (6 bases). This receptor was obtained from a boy younger than 10 in good health and CMV-seronegative. Material: PBMCs. As DNA, the CDR3 is TGTGCCAGCAGCTCGACACAGGGTCGTGTGGGAGAGACCCAGTACTTC. Translated, it gives CASSSTQGRVGETQYF.